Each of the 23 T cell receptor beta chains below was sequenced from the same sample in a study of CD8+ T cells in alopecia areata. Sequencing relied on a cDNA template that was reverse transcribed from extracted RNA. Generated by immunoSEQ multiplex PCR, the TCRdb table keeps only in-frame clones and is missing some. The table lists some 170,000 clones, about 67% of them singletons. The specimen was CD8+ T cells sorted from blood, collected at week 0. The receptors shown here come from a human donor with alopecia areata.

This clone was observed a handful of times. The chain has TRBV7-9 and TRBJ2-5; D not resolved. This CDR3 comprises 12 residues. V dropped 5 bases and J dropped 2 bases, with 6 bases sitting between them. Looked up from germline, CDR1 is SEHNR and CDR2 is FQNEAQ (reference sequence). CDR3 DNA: TGTGCCAGCAGCGTGGCACAAGAGACCCAGTACTTC. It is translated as CASSVAQETQYF.

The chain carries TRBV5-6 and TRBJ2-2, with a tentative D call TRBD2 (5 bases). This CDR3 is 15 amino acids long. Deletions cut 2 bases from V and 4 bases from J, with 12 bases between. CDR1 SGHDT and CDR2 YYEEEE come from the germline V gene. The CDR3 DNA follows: TGTGCCAGCAGCTTCGGGAATACGCCCACCGGGGAGCTGTTTTTT. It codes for CASSFGNTPTGELFF.

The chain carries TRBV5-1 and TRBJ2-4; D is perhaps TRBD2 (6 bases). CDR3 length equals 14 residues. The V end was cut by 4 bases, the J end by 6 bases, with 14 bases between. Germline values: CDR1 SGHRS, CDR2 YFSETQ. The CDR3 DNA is TGCGCCAGCAGCGCGGCGGCGGGGCTAAACATTCAGTACTTC. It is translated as CASSAAAGLNIQYF.

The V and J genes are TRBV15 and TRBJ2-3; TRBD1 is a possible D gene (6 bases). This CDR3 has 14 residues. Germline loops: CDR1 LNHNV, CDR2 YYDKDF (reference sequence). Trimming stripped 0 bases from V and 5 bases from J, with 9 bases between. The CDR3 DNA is TGTGCCACCAGCAGAGAGGGCAGGGGAGATACGCAGTATTTT. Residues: CATSREGRGDTQYF. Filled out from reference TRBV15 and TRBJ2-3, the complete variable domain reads DAMVIQNPRYQVTQFGKPVTLSCSQTLNHNVMYWYQQKSSQAPKLLFHYYDKDFNNEADTPDNFQSRRPNTSFCFLDIRSPGLGDTAMYLCATSREGRGDTQYFGPGTRLTVL.

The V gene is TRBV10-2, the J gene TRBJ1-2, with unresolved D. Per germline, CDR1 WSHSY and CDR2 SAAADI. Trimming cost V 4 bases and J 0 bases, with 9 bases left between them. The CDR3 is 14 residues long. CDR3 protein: CASSVGVANYGYTF. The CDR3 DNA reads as TGCGCCAGCAGTGTCGGGGTAGCTAACTATGGCTACACCTTC.

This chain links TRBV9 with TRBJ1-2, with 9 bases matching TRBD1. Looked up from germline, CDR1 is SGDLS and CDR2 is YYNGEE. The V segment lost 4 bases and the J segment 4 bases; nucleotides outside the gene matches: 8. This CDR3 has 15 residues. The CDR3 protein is CASSSRTGVAYGYTF. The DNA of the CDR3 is TGTGCCAGCAGCTCGAGGACAGGGGTCGCCTATGGCTACACCTTC.

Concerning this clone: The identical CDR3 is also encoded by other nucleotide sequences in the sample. The CDR3 here is CASSLGSGANVLTF. CDR3 nucleotides: TGTGCCAGCAGTTTAGGCAGTGGGGCCAACGTCCTGACTTTC. The rearrangement joins TRBV27 to TRBJ2-6; D remains unclear. Germline V CDR1 and CDR2: MNHEY, SMNVEV (reference sequence). Trimming shortened V by 2 bases and J by 3 bases, and 5 bases separated the two germline ends. This CDR3 region has 14 residues.

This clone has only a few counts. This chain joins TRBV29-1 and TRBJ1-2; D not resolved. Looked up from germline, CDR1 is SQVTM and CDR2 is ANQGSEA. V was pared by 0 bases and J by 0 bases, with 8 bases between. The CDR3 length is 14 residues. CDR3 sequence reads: CSVEDRKANYGYTF. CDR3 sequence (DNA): TGCAGCGTTGAAGACAGAAAGGCTAACTATGGCTACACCTTC.

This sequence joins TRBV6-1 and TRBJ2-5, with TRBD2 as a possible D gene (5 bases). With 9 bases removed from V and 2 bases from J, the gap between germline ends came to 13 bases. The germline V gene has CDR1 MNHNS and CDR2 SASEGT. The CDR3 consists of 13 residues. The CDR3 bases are TGTGCCAGAAGGCGGGCAGCACAAGAGACCCAGTACTTC. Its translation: CARRRAAQETQYF.

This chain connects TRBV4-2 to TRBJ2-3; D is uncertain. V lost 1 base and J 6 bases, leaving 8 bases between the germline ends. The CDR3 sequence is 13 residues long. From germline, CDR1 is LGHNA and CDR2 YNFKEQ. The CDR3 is CASSQAPTDTQYF. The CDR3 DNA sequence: TGTGCCAGCAGCCAAGCCCCGACCGATACGCAGTATTTT.

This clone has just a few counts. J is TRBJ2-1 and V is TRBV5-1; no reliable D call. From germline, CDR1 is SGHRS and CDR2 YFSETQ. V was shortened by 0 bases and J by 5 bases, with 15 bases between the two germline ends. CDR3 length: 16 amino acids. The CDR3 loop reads CASSLVASNFDNEQFF. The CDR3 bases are TGCGCCAGCAGCTTGGTCGCCAGCAACTTCGACAATGAGCAGTTCTTC.

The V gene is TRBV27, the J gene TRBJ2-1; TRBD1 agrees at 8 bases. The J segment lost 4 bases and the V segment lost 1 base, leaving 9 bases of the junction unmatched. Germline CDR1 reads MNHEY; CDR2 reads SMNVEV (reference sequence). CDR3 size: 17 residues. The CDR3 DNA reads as TGTGCCAGCAGTTTATTGAGTGACAGGGGAACGTACAATGAGCAGTTCTTC. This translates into CASSLLSDRGTYNEQFF.

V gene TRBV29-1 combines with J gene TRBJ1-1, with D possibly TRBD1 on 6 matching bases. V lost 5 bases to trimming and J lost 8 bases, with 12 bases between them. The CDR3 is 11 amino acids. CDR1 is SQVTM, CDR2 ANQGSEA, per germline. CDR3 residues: CSVLQGPEAFF. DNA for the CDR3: TGCAGCGTTCTACAGGGCCCAGAAGCTTTCTTT.

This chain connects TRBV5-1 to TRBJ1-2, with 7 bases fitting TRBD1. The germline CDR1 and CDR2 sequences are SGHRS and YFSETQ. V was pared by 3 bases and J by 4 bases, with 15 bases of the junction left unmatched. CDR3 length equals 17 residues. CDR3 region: CASSSRDRAGGPYGYTF. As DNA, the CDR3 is TGCGCCAGCAGCTCTAGAGACAGGGCCGGAGGTCCCTATGGCTACACCTTC.

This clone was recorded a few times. The CDR3 DNA reads TGTGCCAGCAGCCCGGGACTAGCCGTCTACGAGCAGTACTTC. Translating it yields CASSPGLAVYEQYF. V gene TRBV11-2 combines with J gene TRBJ2-7; 9 bases map to TRBD2. The CDR3 length is 14 residues. CDR1 SGHAT and CDR2 FQNNGV come from the germline V gene. J gave up 3 bases and V 5 bases, and 5 bases lay outside the gene matches. The full variable domain, its missing parts supplied by reference TRBV11-2 and TRBJ2-7, is EAGVAQSPRYKIIEKRQSVAFWCNPISGHATLYWYQQILGQGPKLLIQFQNNGVVDDSQLPKDRFSAERLKGVDSTLKIQPAKLEDSAVYLCASSPGLAVYEQYFGPGTRLTVT.

The CDR3 region has the DNA TGTGCCAGCAGCCCCGGGACGGACACCGGGGAGCTGTTTTTT. Translation: CASSPGTDTGELFF. The chain combines TRBV5-6 with TRBJ2-2; D possibly matches TRBD1 or TRBD2 (5 bases each). Trimming left V 4 bases short and J 3 bases short, with 10 bases between. Germline assignment: CDR1 SGHDT and CDR2 YYEEEE. The CDR3 extends over 14 amino acids.

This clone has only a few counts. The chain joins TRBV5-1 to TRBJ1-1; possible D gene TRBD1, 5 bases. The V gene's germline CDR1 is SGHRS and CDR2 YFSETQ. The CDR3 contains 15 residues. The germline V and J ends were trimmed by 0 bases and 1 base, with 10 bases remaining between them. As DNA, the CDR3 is TGCGCCAGCAGCTTGGGAATAGGGGCGAACACTGAAGCTTTCTTT. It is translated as CASSLGIGANTEAFF.

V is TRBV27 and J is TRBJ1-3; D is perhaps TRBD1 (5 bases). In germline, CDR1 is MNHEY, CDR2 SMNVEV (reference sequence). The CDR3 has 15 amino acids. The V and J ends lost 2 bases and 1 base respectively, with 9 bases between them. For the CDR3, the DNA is TGTGCCAGCAGTTTACAGGGATATTCTGGAAACACCATATATTTT. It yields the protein CASSLQGYSGNTIYF.

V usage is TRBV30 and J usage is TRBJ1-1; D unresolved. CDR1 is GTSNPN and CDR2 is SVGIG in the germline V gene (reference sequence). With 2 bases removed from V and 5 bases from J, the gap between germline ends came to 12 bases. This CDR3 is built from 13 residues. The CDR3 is CAWSLGSGTEAFF. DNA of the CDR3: TGTGCCTGGAGTCTGGGTTCGGGAACTGAAGCTTTCTTT.

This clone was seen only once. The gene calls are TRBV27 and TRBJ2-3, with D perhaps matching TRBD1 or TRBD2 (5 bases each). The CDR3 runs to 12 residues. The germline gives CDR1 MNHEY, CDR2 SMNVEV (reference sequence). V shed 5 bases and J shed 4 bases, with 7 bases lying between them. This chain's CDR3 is CASSGGPDTQYF. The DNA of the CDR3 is TGTGCCAGCAGTGGGGGTCCAGATACGCAGTATTTT.

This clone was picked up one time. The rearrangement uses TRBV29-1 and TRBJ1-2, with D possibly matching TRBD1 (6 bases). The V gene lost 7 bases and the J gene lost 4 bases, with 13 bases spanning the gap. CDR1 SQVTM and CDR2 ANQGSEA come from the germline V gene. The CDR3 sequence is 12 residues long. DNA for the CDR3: TGCAGCGGCTCGGGGGGCGGCTATGGCTACACCTTC. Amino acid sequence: CSGSGGGYGYTF.

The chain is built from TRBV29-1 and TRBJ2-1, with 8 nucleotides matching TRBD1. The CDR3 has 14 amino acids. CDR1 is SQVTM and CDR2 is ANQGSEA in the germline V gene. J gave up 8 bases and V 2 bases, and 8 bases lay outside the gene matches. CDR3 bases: TGCAGCGTTGAACTGGAAGACAGGGGCGATGAGCAGTTCTTC. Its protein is CSVELEDRGDEQFF.

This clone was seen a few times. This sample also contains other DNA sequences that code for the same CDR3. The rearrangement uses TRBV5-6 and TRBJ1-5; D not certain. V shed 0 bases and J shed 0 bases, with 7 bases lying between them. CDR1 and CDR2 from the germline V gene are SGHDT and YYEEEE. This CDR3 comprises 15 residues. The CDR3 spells CASSLGTASNQPQHF. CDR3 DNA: TGTGCCAGCAGCTTGGGGACGGCTAGCAATCAGCCCCAGCATTTT. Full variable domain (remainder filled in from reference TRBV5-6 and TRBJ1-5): DAGVTQSPTHLIKTRGQQVTLRCSPKSGHDTVSWYQQALGQGPQFIFQYYEEEERQRGNFPDRFSGHQFPNYSSELNVNALLLGDSALYLCASSLGTASNQPQHFGDGTRLSIL.